This T cell receptor (beta chain) was retrieved from a study of blood T cell repertoires in COVID-19. Whole-study context: Donors in the United States, Italy and Spain gave samples during acute or convalescent COVID-19.

In the original processing: Scientists estimated how many nucleated cells there were by amplifying reference gene primers. Libraries were prepared by immunoSEQ multiplex PCR; TCRdb keeps only in-frame clonotypes and omits some of them. V, J and clone size are taken as reported in that table, and D and trimming were inferred from the DNA itself. Of over 150,000 clones in the sample, 78% were seen once. Germline CDR1 and CDR2: LGHDT and YNNKEL (reference sequence). The CDR3 is 12 residues long. V lost 2 bases and J lost 7, with 9 bases in between. The clonotype was recovered from an elderly man with acute or convalescent COVID-19. This chain joins TRBV3-1 (or the pseudogene TRBV3-2) and TRBJ2-7; TRBD2 is a possible D gene (6 bases). The sample was peripheral blood. This CDR3 is CASSQRGREQYV. CDR3 nucleotides: TGTGCCAGCAGCCAACGGGGGAGGGAGCAGTACGTC.